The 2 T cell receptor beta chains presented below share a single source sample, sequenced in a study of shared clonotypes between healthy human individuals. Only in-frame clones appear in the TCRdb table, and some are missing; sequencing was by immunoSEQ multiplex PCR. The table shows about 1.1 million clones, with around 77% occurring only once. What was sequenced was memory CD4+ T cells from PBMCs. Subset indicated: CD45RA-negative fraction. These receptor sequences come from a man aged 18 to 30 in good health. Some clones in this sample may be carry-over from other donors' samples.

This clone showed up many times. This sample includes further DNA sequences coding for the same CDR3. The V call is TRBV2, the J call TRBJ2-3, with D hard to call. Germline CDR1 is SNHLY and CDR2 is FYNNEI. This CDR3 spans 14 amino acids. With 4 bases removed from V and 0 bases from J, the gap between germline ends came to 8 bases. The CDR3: CASSVSASTDTQYF. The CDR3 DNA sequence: TGTGCCAGCAGTGTAAGCGCTAGCACAGATACGCAGTATTTT.

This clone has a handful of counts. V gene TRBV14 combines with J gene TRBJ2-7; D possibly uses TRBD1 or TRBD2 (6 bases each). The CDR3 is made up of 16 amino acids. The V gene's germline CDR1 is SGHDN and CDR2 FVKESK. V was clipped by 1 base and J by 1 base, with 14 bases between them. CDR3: CASSQGRRGRSYEQYF. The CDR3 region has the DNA TGTGCCAGCAGCCAAGGGCGTAGGGGGAGGTCCTACGAGCAGTACTTC.